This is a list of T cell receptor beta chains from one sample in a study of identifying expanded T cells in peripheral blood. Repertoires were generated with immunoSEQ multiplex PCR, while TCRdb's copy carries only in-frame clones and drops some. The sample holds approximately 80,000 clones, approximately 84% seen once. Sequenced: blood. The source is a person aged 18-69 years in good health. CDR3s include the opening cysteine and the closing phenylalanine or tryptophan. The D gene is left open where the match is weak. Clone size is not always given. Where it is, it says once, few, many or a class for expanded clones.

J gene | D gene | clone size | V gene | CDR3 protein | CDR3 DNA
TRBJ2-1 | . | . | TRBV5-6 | CASSLEDLSSYNEQFF | TGTGCCAGCAGCTTGGAAGATCTCAGCTCCTACAATGAGCAGTTCTTC
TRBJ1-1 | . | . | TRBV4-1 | CASSFSHRDTTEAFF | TGCGCCAGCAGCTTCAGTCACCGGGACACAACTGAAGCTTTCTTT
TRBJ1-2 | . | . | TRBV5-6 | CASSLGSPNYGYTF | TGTGCCAGCAGCTTGGGTTCGCCGAACTATGGCTACACCTTC
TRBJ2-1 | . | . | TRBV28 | CASSQQQWDYNEQFF | TGTGCCAGCAGTCAACAACAGTGGGACTACAATGAGCAGTTCTTC
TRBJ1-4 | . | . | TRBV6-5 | CASSYTESNEKLFF | TGTGCCAGCAGTTACACCGAGTCTAATGAAAAACTGTTTTTT
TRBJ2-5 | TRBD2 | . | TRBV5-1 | CASSLTGLAEETQYF | TGCGCCAGCAGCTTGACTGGACTAGCGGAAGAGACCCAGTACTTC
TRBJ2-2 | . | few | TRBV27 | CASSLRGELFF | TGTGCCAGCAGTTTACGCGGGGAGCTGTTTTTT
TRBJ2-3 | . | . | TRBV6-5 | CASSYSKGPADTQYF | TGTGCCAGCAGTTACTCGAAGGGGCCCGCAGATACGCAGTATTTT
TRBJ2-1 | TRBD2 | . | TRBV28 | CATGLAGGRWGNEQFF | TGTGCCACAGGACTAGCGGGAGGAAGATGGGGCAATGAGCAGTTCTTC
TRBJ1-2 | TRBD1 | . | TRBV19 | CASSQSQADRVGYTF | TGTGCCAGTAGTCAATCACAGGCCGACAGGGTTGGCTACACCTTC
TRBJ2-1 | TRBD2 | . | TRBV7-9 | CASSELAVENEQFF | TGTGCCAGCAGCGAGCTAGCGGTCGAAAATGAGCAGTTCTTC
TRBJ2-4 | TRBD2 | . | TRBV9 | CASSIRGRLKNIQYF | TGTGCCAGCAGCATACGCGGGAGATTAAAAAACATTCAGTACTTC
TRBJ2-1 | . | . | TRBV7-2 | CASSLGTNNEQFF | TGTGCCAGCAGCCTAGGGACAAACAATGAGCAGTTCTTC
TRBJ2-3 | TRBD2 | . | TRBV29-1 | CSVRAGGGTDTQYF | TGCAGCGTCCGAGCGGGAGGGGGCACAGATACGCAGTATTTT
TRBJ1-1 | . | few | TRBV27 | CASSPLSPRGTEAFF | TGTGCCAGCAGTCCCTTAAGTCCACGGGGCACTGAAGCTTTCTTT
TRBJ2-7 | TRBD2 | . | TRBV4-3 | CASSQGAGVGIYEQYF | TGCGCCAGCAGCCAAGGAGCGGGAGTTGGTATCTACGAGCAGTACTTC
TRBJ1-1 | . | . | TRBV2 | CASRAQPNTEAFF | TGTGCCAGCAGGGCCCAACCGAACACTGAAGCTTTCTTT
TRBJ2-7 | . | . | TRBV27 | CASGEGPPPYEQYF | TGTGCCAGCGGGGAAGGACCCCCCCCCTACGAGCAGTACTTC
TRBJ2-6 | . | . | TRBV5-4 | CASSLAGGGANVLTF | TGTGCCAGCAGCTTGGCCGGGGGCGGGGCCAACGTCCTGACTTTC
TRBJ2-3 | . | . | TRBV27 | CASSLSGPRTDTQYF | TGTGCCAGCAGTTTATCGGGGCCGCGCACAGATACGCAGTATTTT
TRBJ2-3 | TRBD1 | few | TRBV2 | CASRAGQGLTDTQYF | TGTGCCAGCAGGGCAGGACAGGGACTCACAGATACGCAGTATTTT
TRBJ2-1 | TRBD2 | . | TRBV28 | CASSSTGTSGSSYNEQFF | TGTGCCAGCAGTTCAACCGGGACTAGCGGGAGCTCCTACAATGAGCAGTTCTTC
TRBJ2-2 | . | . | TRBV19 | CASSPTWAEDTGELFF | TGTGCCAGTAGCCCAACATGGGCAGAGGACACCGGGGAGCTGTTTTTT
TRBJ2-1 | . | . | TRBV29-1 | CSVEGDGVNEQFF | TGCAGCGTCGAAGGGGACGGGGTCAATGAGCAGTTCTTC
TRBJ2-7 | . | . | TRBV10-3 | CAISPDGAYEQYF | TGTGCCATCTCGCCGGATGGGGCCTACGAGCAGTACTTC